These 20 T cell receptor beta chains were sequenced from one sample in a study of cytomegalovirus exposure and HLA in healthy donors. This PCR relied on a set of 60 Vbeta primers and 13 Jbeta primers. Method: immunoSEQ multiplex PCR; TCRdb's copy keeps in-frame clones and lacks some. The sample gives tens of thousands of clones, roughly 78% of which show up once; roughly 6% is in the top ten. Sequencing was carried out using PBMCs. These receptor sequences come from a male donor in good health and CMV-seronegative.

This rearrangement joins TRBV6-5 to TRBJ2-1, with 12 bases that match TRBD2. Per the germline V gene, CDR1 is MNHEY and CDR2 is SVGAGI. CDR3 length: 16 amino acids. V was pared by 4 bases and J by 8 bases, with 9 bases of the junction left unmatched. CDR3: CASSFLAGGASDEQFF. The DNA for the CDR3 is TGTGCCAGCAGTTTCCTAGCGGGAGGGGCCTCAGATGAGCAGTTCTTC.

The V and J genes are TRBV4-2 and TRBJ2-1, with 8 positions matching TRBD2. The CDR3 totals 17 residues. The V segment lost 0 bases and the J segment 4 bases; nucleotides outside the gene matches: 8. From germline, CDR1 is LGHNA and CDR2 YNFKEQ. CDR3 sequence reads: CASSQERTSPIYNEQFF. The CDR3 coding sequence is TGTGCCAGCAGCCAAGAACGGACTAGCCCCATTTACAATGAGCAGTTCTTC.

The rearrangement joins TRBV9 to TRBJ1-2, with 12 bases identical to TRBD1. CDR3 length: 17 residues. V gave up 3 bases and J gave up 3 bases; unmatched junction bases: 9. Germline CDR1 is SGDLS and CDR2 is YYNGEE. Here the CDR3 DNA reads TGTGCCAGCAGCGCCCCCGGGACAGGGGGCTCTTACTATGGCTACACCTTC. Translating gives CASSAPGTGGSYYGYTF.

This chain joins TRBV30 and TRBJ1-2; D not certain. CDR3 length: 12 amino acids. V lost 2 bases to trimming and J lost 4 bases, with 8 bases between them. Germline values: CDR1 GTSNPN, CDR2 SVGIG (reference sequence). DNA of the CDR3: TGTGCCTGGAGTACCCACAGCTATGGCTACACCTTC. It is translated as CAWSTHSYGYTF.

The rearrangement uses TRBV5-6 and TRBJ2-4; D is perhaps TRBD1 (5 bases). This CDR3 is 13 amino acids long. Between the trimmed V and J ends, which lost 4 bases and 8 bases, there was a span of 13 bases. CDR1 is SGHDT, CDR2 YYEEEE, per germline. CDR3 bases: TGTGCCAGCAGCCCCCAAGGGGCGGACATTCAGTACTTC. Translation: CASSPQGADIQYF.

The chain's CDR3 is CASSPVPDSMNTEAFF. The CDR3 DNA is TGTGCCAGCAGTCCGGTCCCTGACTCCATGAACACTGAAGCTTTCTTT. The gene calls are TRBV28 and TRBJ1-1; D not certain. This CDR3 has 16 amino acids. Trimming shortened V by 5 bases and J by 0 bases, and 16 bases separated the two germline ends. The germline V gene encodes CDR1 MDHEN and CDR2 SYDVKM.

V and J are TRBV29-1 and TRBJ1-1; no definite D call. Trimming stripped 7 bases from V and 1 base from J, with 13 bases between. Germline V CDR1 and CDR2: SQVTM, ANQGSEA. CDR3 length equals 13 residues. Written as DNA, the CDR3 is TGCAGCGCAATGCGCGGAGGGAACACTGAAGCTTTCTTT. Protein product: CSAMRGGNTEAFF.

The chain couples TRBV28 to TRBJ1-5; 7 bases are shared with TRBD1. The CDR3 totals 14 residues. V gave up 7 bases and J gave up 7 bases; unmatched junction bases: 10. The germline V gene encodes CDR1 MDHEN and CDR2 SYDVKM. The CDR3 DNA follows: TGTGCCAGCAACCTGGACAGGATAGACCAGCCCCAGCATTTT. Its translation is CASNLDRIDQPQHF.

The chain has TRBV7-9 and TRBJ1-4; TRBD1 might be the D (5 bases). Looked up from germline, CDR1 is SEHNR and CDR2 is FQNEAQ (reference sequence). The V end lost 5 bases, the J end lost 5 bases, and 15 bases lay between the germline ends. The CDR3 totals 15 residues. The CDR3 loop reads CASSMTGLSNEKLFF. CDR3 coding DNA: TGTGCCAGCAGCATGACGGGACTATCAAATGAAAAACTGTTTTTT.

The genes are TRBV4-1 and TRBJ2-7; D possibly corresponds to TRBD1 (6 bases). There are 15 residues in the CDR3. Per germline, CDR1 MGHRA and CDR2 YSYEKL. Trimming removed 6 bases at V and 1 base at J, with 16 bases between. CDR3 coding DNA: TGCGCCAGCAGACTACAGGGCCTCCCTTCCTACGAGCAGTACTTC. Translating it yields CASRLQGLPSYEQYF.

This chain connects TRBV7-2 to TRBJ1-2; D not resolved. This CDR3 spans 13 amino acids. Germline values: CDR1 SGHTA, CDR2 FQGNSA. Trimming removed 3 bases from V and 5 bases from J, with 10 bases in between. The CDR3 nucleotides are TGTGCCAGCAGCTTGGAGGTCGCGTATGGCTACACCTTC. It codes for CASSLEVAYGYTF.

The J gene is TRBJ1-1, the V gene TRBV5-6; maybe TRBD1 (5 bases). Germline CDR1 is SGHDT and CDR2 is YYEEEE. This CDR3 contains 15 residues. The germline V and J ends were trimmed by 0 bases and 0 bases, with 9 bases remaining between them. The CDR3 region is CASSLVAGLNTEAFF. As DNA, the CDR3 is TGTGCCAGCAGCTTGGTGGCAGGGCTGAACACTGAAGCTTTCTTT.

The V gene is TRBV20-1, the J gene TRBJ1-1, with D unclear. CDR1 DFQATT and CDR2 SNEGSKA come from the germline V gene (reference sequence). This CDR3 comprises 11 residues. CDR3 in amino acids: CRLAANTEAFF. The DNA for the CDR3 is TGCCGCCTTGCGGCGAACACTGAAGCTTTCTTT.

CDR3 sequence reads: CASSQAGNNQPQHF. CDR3 in DNA: TGCGCCAGCAGCCAAGCAGGGAATAATCAGCCCCAGCATTTT. The V and J genes are TRBV4-1 and TRBJ1-5; D is possibly TRBD1 (5 bases). The CDR3 runs to 14 residues. Germline values: CDR1 MGHRA, CDR2 YSYEKL. V was cut by 1 base and J by 4 bases, with 8 bases left in between.

The chain links TRBV30 to TRBJ1-5; D uncertain. Trimming stripped 8 bases from V and 2 bases from J, with 13 bases between. Germline loops: CDR1 GTSNPN, CDR2 SVGIG (reference sequence). The CDR3 is made up of 13 amino acids. The CDR3 DNA is TGTGCCATGGAGGGAGACGGCAATCAGCCCCAGCATTTT. This gives the protein CAMEGDGNQPQHF.

The gene calls are TRBV15 and TRBJ2-1; D call uncertain. CDR3 length: 15 residues. V was clipped by 1 base and J by 0 bases, with 7 bases between them. CDR1 is LNHNV, CDR2 YYDKDF, per germline (reference sequence). The CDR3 DNA sequence: TGTGCCACCAGCAGAGTTATAGACTCCTACAATGAGCAGTTCTTC. This encodes CATSRVIDSYNEQFF. The full variable domain, in which reference TRBV15 and TRBJ2-1 provide the parts outside the CDR3, is DAMVIQNPRYQVTQFGKPVTLSCSQTLNHNVMYWYQQKSSQAPKLLFHYYDKDFNNEADTPDNFQSRRPNTSFCFLDIRSPGLGDTAMYLCATSRVIDSYNEQFFGPGTRLTVL.

The chain carries TRBV19 and TRBJ2-3, with no clear D. The ends were cut back, 8 bases at V and 0 bases at J, with 3 bases in the middle. This CDR3 has 11 amino acids. Per the germline V gene, CDR1 is LNHDA and CDR2 is SQIVND (reference sequence). The CDR3 DNA reads TGTGCCAGTGGCAGCACAGATACGCAGTATTTT. Translating gives CASGSTDTQYF.

J is TRBJ2-7 and V is TRBV9, with D unclear. Germline-derived CDR1 and CDR2 are SGDLS and YYNGEE. This CDR3 has 16 residues. Trimming stripped 0 bases from V and 2 bases from J, with 15 bases between. CDR3 nucleotide sequence: TGTGCCAGCAGCGTAGGCTCGGTCGCGAATACCTACGAGCAGTACTTC. This sequence encodes CASSVGSVANTYEQYF.

The rearrangement joins TRBV4-1 to TRBJ2-7; D possibly corresponds to TRBD1 (6 bases). The CDR3 runs to 15 residues. The germline CDR1 and CDR2 sequences are MGHRA and YSYEKL. Trimming shortened V by 0 bases and J by 2 bases, and 11 bases separated the two germline ends. The CDR3 protein is CASSQDRGTTYEQYF. Written as DNA, the CDR3 is TGCGCCAGCAGCCAAGATAGGGGGACAACCTACGAGCAGTACTTC.

This rearrangement joins TRBV30 to TRBJ2-3, with 7 positions matching TRBD2. V lost 3 bases, J lost 2 bases, and 8 bases stayed unmatched. Germline-derived CDR1 and CDR2 are GTSNPN and SVGIG (reference sequence). This CDR3 has 15 residues. The CDR3 nucleotides are TGTGCCTGGAGGGAAACTAGCGAGAACACAGATACGCAGTATTTT. Its translation is CAWRETSENTDTQYF.